The 17 T cell receptor beta chains below were found in one sample sequenced in a study of T cell responses to AZD1222 COVID-19 vaccine. Sequencing used immunoSEQ multiplex PCR; TCRdb keeps in-frame clones, though not all of them. This sample carries more than 95,000 clones, around 90% of them seen once, and the ten largest clones take 20% to 25%. The material was peripheral blood, obtained on day 0 of AZD1222 vaccination. Receptor source: an adult in good health.

This chain uses TRBV5-5 with TRBJ2-7; D is uncertain. Trimming took 0 bases from V and 0 from J, leaving 7 bases between them. The CDR3 extends over 14 amino acids. The germline V gene encodes CDR1 SGHKS and CDR2 YYEKEE (reference sequence). The CDR3 DNA reads TGTGCCAGCAGCTTGGAAATATACTCCTACGAGCAGTACTTC. It is translated as CASSLEIYSYEQYF. The variable domain in full, with the rest retrieved from reference TRBV5-5 and TRBJ2-7, is DAGVTQSPTHLIKTRGQQVTLRCSPISGHKSVSWYQQVLGQGPQFIFQYYEKEERGRGNFPDRFSARQFPNYSSELNVNALLLGDSALYLCASSLEIYSYEQYFGPGTRLTVT.

This chain uses TRBV11-2 with TRBJ1-1; TRBD1 aligns across 8 bases. The CDR3 covers 14 residues. The J segment lost 4 bases and the V segment lost 3 bases, leaving 4 bases of the junction unmatched. CDR1 SGHAT and CDR2 FQNNGV come from the germline V gene. CDR3 residues: CASSFGQGGTEAFF. The DNA for the CDR3 is TGTGCCAGCAGCTTCGGACAGGGTGGCACTGAAGCTTTCTTT.

This clone showed up just a few times. CDR3 nucleotide sequence: TGTGCCAGCAGTTTGAGTGAAAACACCATATATTTT. Translation: CASSLSENTIYF. This chain uses TRBV12-3 or TRBV12-4 with TRBJ1-3; D uncertain. This CDR3 has 12 amino acids. Trimming took 3 bases from V and 6 from J, leaving 6 bases between them.

The chain carries TRBV5-4 and TRBJ2-1; D possibly corresponds to TRBD1 (5 bases). The CDR3 consists of 15 residues. V was trimmed by 3 bases and J by 6 bases, leaving 16 bases between them. CDR1 SGHNT and CDR2 YYREEE come from the germline V gene (reference sequence). This chain's CDR3 is CASSWAGFGSNEQFF. The CDR3 DNA reads as TGTGCCAGCAGCTGGGCAGGGTTTGGAAGCAATGAGCAGTTCTTC.

CDR3 sequence: CASSPEGTRYEQYF. CDR3 DNA: TGTGCCAGCAGCCCAGAGGGCACACGCTACGAGCAGTACTTC. This chain links TRBV9 with TRBJ2-7; possibly TRBD2 for D (5 bases). This CDR3 has 14 residues. V dropped 4 bases and J dropped 3 bases, with 14 bases sitting between them. Germline values: CDR1 SGDLS, CDR2 YYNGEE.

The J gene is TRBJ2-5, the V gene TRBV29-1; 9 nucleotides line up with TRBD1. Germline V gene lookup returns CDR1 SQVTM and CDR2 ANQGSEA. V lost 5 bases, J lost 4 bases, and 5 bases stayed unmatched. This CDR3 spans 13 amino acids. The CDR3 is CSVTGTGRETQYF. The CDR3, as DNA: TGCAGCGTTACCGGGACAGGGAGAGAGACCCAGTACTTC. Complete variable domain (other parts from reference TRBV29-1 and TRBJ2-5): SAVISQKPSRDICQRGTSLTIQCQVDSQVTMMFWYRQQPGQSLTLIATANQGSEATYESGFVIDKFPISRPNLTFSTLTVSNMSPEDSSIYLCSVTGTGRETQYFGPGTRLLVL.

The chain recombines TRBV12-3 or TRBV12-4 with TRBJ1-2, with D perhaps TRBD1 (6 bases). CDR3 size: 13 residues. V was cut by 5 bases and J by 4 bases, with 11 bases left in between. CDR3 sequence reads: CASSRQEGYGYTF. In nucleotides, the CDR3 is TGTGCCAGCAGTCGACAGGAGGGCTATGGCTACACCTTC.

The genes are TRBV3-1 (or the pseudogene TRBV3-2) and TRBJ1-1; D ambiguous. The CDR3 totals 15 residues. Trimming shortened V by 4 bases and J by 3 bases, and 15 bases separated the two germline ends. CDR1 is LGHDT, CDR2 YNNKEL, per germline (reference sequence). CDR3 amino acids: CASSPNGPPDTEAFF. The DNA for the CDR3 is TGTGCCAGCAGCCCTAACGGTCCCCCGGACACTGAAGCTTTCTTT.

The rearrangement joins TRBV29-1 to TRBJ2-1; no clear D. CDR3 length: 10 residues. Trimming cost V 6 bases and J 4 bases, with 4 bases left between them. Germline V gene lookup returns CDR1 SQVTM and CDR2 ANQGSEA. The CDR3 DNA reads TGCAGCGTGCTTTACAATGAGCAGTTCTTC. Its protein is CSVLYNEQFF.

V is TRBV25-1 and J is TRBJ2-1; no definite D call. Germline loops: CDR1 MGHDK, CDR2 SYGVNS. The CDR3 covers 13 residues. Trimming cost V 1 base and J 9 bases, with 10 bases left between them. The CDR3 nucleotides read TGTGCCAGCAGTGAATTTCGTGTCGGTGAGCAGTTCTTC. This gives the protein CASSEFRVGEQFF.

The chain joins TRBV2 to TRBJ1-6; D perhaps matches TRBD1 (5 bases). The V end was cut by 7 bases, the J end by 8 bases, with 15 bases between. This CDR3 spans 14 amino acids. CDR1 SNHLY and CDR2 FYNNEI come from the germline V gene. The DNA for the CDR3 is TGTGCCAGCAAGGGCTTCATGGGGGATTCACCCCTCCACTTT. Its translation: CASKGFMGDSPLHF.

This clone showed up just once. The chain combines TRBV28 with TRBJ1-1; D might be TRBD1 (5 bases). V lost 8 bases, J lost 2 bases, and 21 bases lay in between. This CDR3 is built from 16 residues. Germline CDR1 MDHEN, CDR2 SYDVKM. Written as DNA, the CDR3 is TGTGCCAGCGTGGTCGGGGGGGGTGCTTCTAACACTGAAGCTTTCTTT. Its protein is CASVVGGGASNTEAFF.

The chain couples TRBV24-1 to TRBJ1-1, with D possibly TRBD1 on 5 matching bases. V gave up 5 bases and J gave up 5 bases, with 14 bases separating them. Per germline, CDR1 KGHDR and CDR2 SFDVKD. The CDR3 totals 14 residues. The CDR3 region is CATSAAGVNTEAFF. The CDR3 DNA reads as TGTGCCACCAGTGCCGCGGGGGTCAATACTGAAGCTTTCTTT.

This clone counts as medium-sized (0.01 to 0.1%). The chain has TRBV6-1 and TRBJ1-2; TRBD1 aligns across 7 bases. The CDR3 consists of 15 residues. V trimming: 1 base; J trimming: 6 bases; junction bases outside the gene matches: 8. Germline loops: CDR1 MNHNS, CDR2 SASEGT. CDR3 loop: CASSEVGGGINGYTF. The CDR3 DNA sequence: TGTGCCAGCAGTGAAGTAGGGGGCGGAATTAATGGCTACACCTTC.

The gene calls are TRBV6-2 or TRBV6-3 and TRBJ1-5; the D is unclear. This CDR3 spans 15 amino acids. The germline CDR1 and CDR2 sequences are MNHEY and SVGEGT. V gave up 3 bases and J gave up 3 bases, with 12 bases separating them. CDR3 sequence (DNA): TGTGCCAGCAGTTATCCCGGAACCCTCAATCAGCCCCAGCATTTT. Translation gives CASSYPGTLNQPQHF.

This clone was recorded only once. V and J are TRBV7-8 and TRBJ2-3; D is uncertain. Per the germline V gene, CDR1 is SGHVS and CDR2 is FQNEAQ. V gave up 2 bases and J gave up 4 bases, with 16 bases separating them. CDR3 size: 16 residues. The CDR3 loop reads CASSLQSPRGADTQYF. CDR3 nucleotide sequence: TGTGCCAGCAGCTTACAATCTCCCCGAGGCGCAGATACGCAGTATTTT.

The CDR3 loop reads CASRDNQETQYF. In DNA form, the CDR3 reads TGTGCCAGCCGGGACAACCAAGAGACCCAGTACTTC. The rearrangement joins TRBV2 to TRBJ2-5; D might be TRBD1 (6 bases). There are 12 residues in the CDR3. Germline values: CDR1 SNHLY, CDR2 FYNNEI. Deletions cut 8 bases from V and 0 bases from J, with 7 bases between.